This T cell receptor beta chain was sequenced for a study of blood T cell repertoires in COVID-19. Study-level background: Acute and convalescent COVID-19 samples came from the United States, Italy and Spain. T cells, B-cell-depleted T cells, or PBMCs provided the cDNA or gDNA that served as material.

CDR3 length equals 16 residues. Germline CDR1 SGHRS, CDR2 YFSETQ. Trimming left V 0 bases short and J 9 bases short, with 19 bases between. As handled by the study authors: The authors estimated nucleated cell counts from reference gene primer amplification. This table comes from immunoSEQ multiplex PCR, and its TCRdb copy is limited to in-frame clones, with some not included. The V and J calls and the clone size are those of that table, but D and trimming were determined from the DNA. This table holds approximately 280,000 clones, around 86% found once. This chain joins TRBV5-1 and TRBJ2-1; D is perhaps TRBD2 (6 bases). Sequencing was done on a sample of peripheral blood. The receptor comes from a woman aged 25-40 years who had recovered from COVID-19. CDR3: CASSLVGSGPMVEQFF. CDR3 nucleotide sequence: TGCGCCAGCAGCTTGGTAGGTAGCGGACCGATGGTTGAGCAGTTCTTC.